These 20 T cell receptor beta chains were sequenced from one sample in a study of radiotherapy plus CTLA-4 blockade in lung cancer (dated by TCRdb to 2016 to 2018). Libraries were made using the immunoSEQ multiplex PCR assay. TCRdb provides this immuneACCESS table in a form limited to in-frame rearrangements. Some clones are lacking; in checked studies, under half of them reflect an unresolved V gene, and why the rest are absent is not known. Within this sample are 43,000 or so clones, with approximately 62% of them counted one time only. Clones ranked in the top ten supply around 20% of the sample. The sequences come from peripheral blood, collected from a patient treated with radiotherapy plus ipilimumab. Every receptor here comes from a human donor with non-small cell lung cancer who had a partial response to radiotherapy plus ipilimumab.

The chain carries TRBV5-5 and TRBJ1-3; 7 positions match TRBD1. This CDR3 spans 14 amino acids. V was clipped by 3 bases and J by 3 bases; unmatched bases: 3. Germline V gene sequence: CDR1 SGHKS, CDR2 YYEKEE (reference sequence). CDR3 loop: CASSSNRGGNTIYF. CDR3 DNA sequence: TGTGCCAGCAGCTCAAACAGGGGTGGAAACACCATATATTTT.

In its sample, this clone was seen a few times. The genes are TRBV2 and TRBJ2-3; TRBD1 agrees at 8 bases. V was clipped by 5 bases and J by 3 bases; unmatched bases: 4. The germline CDR1 and CDR2 sequences are SNHLY and FYNNEI. The CDR3 covers 14 residues. This chain's CDR3 is CASSYTGGTDTQYF. DNA for the CDR3: TGTGCCAGCAGTTATACAGGGGGTACAGATACGCAGTATTTT.

The J gene is TRBJ2-5, the V gene TRBV5-8; D unclear. CDR1 and CDR2 (germline): SGHTS, YDEGEE. The CDR3 runs to 13 residues. Trimming removed 0 bases from V and 5 bases from J, with 8 bases in between. CDR3 nucleotides: TGTGCCAGCAGCTTGGCACTTCGGGAGACCCAGTACTTC. Its translation is CASSLALRETQYF.

As DNA, the CDR3 is TGTGCCAGCAGTGAGGACAGGGACTCCTATAATTCACCCCTCCACTTT. Translated: CASSEDRDSYNSPLHF. The chain links TRBV6-1 to TRBJ1-6, with 8 bases identical to TRBD1. Germline values: CDR1 MNHNS, CDR2 SASEGT. The CDR3 sequence is 16 residues long. J gave up 0 bases and V 3 bases, and 1 base lay outside the gene matches.

To note about this clone: Other DNA sequences in the same sample also yield this CDR3. J is TRBJ1-2 and V is TRBV5-1; 7 bases match TRBD1. Trimming cost V 0 bases and J 4 bases; bases outside gene matches: 0. CDR1 and CDR2 from the germline V gene are SGHRS and YFSETQ. This CDR3 is built from 13 residues. The CDR3 is CASSLDRGYGYTF. Here the CDR3 DNA reads TGCGCCAGCAGCTTGGACAGGGGCTATGGCTACACCTTC.

This chain uses TRBV27 with TRBJ2-1; 7 nucleotides agree with TRBD2. CDR3 length equals 13 residues. Germline CDR1 and CDR2: MNHEY and SMNVEV (reference sequence). Unmatched junction bases numbered 0, after V lost 4 bases and J lost 3 bases. CDR3 DNA: TGTGCCAGCAGTTCGGGGGGCTACAATGAGCAGTTCTTC. Translated, it gives CASSSGGYNEQFF.

This clone was observed a handful of times. The V gene is TRBV29-1, the J gene TRBJ2-7, with 11 bases that match TRBD2. The germline V gene has CDR1 SQVTM and CDR2 ANQGSEA. Trimming removed 6 bases from V and 2 bases from J; junction bases left unmatched: 6. This CDR3 is 14 amino acids long. For the CDR3, the DNA is TGCAGCGTCGTCGGGACTAGCGGCCCCTACGAGCAGTACTTC. It specifies CSVVGTSGPYEQYF.

This clone showed up just a few times. This rearrangement joins TRBV6-1 to TRBJ2-2; no clear D gene. The germline CDR1 and CDR2 sequences are MNHNS and SASEGT. V lost 7 bases and J lost 0, with 9 bases in between. CDR3 length: 14 amino acids. CDR3 bases: TGTGCCAGCACCGACACAACGAACACCGGGGAGCTGTTTTTT. The encoded protein is CASTDTTNTGELFF.

This chain connects TRBV4-1 to TRBJ2-3; D unresolved. V lost 1 base to trimming and J lost 3 bases, with 11 bases between them. Germline V gene sequence: CDR1 MGHRA, CDR2 YSYEKL. CDR3 size: 15 residues. In DNA, the CDR3 is TGCGCCAGCAGCCAAGTCCTAAGAGTAACAGATACGCAGTATTTT. It translates to CASSQVLRVTDTQYF.

The chain combines TRBV5-4 with TRBJ2-1; D remains unclear. CDR3 length: 13 residues. Per germline, CDR1 SGHNT and CDR2 YYREEE (reference sequence). Trimming took 4 bases from V and 5 from J, leaving 10 bases between them. CDR3 region: CASSEGANNEQFF. The CDR3 bases are TGTGCCAGCAGCGAAGGAGCCAACAATGAGCAGTTCTTC.

The gene calls are TRBV30 and TRBJ1-3, with 8 bases that match TRBD1. V lost 2 bases to trimming and J lost 0 bases; unmatched junction nucleotides: 9. The CDR3 spans 17 residues. Germline assignment: CDR1 GTSNPN and CDR2 SVGIG (reference sequence). CDR3 residues: CAWSSRTGRGSGNTIYF. DNA for the CDR3: TGTGCCTGGAGTTCTCGGACAGGGCGAGGCTCTGGAAACACCATATATTTT.

This sequence joins TRBV21-1 and TRBJ1-3. TRBV21-1 is described as a pseudogene. The CDR3 is 14 residues long. The CDR3 DNA reads as TGTGCCGTCCGGACGCTAGCCTCTGGAAACACCATATATTTT. Its protein is CAVRTLASGNTIYF.

This sequence joins TRBV30 and TRBJ2-1; 10 nucleotides align to TRBD2. V shed 4 bases and J 8 bases; nucleotides not matched to a gene: 8. The CDR3 covers 14 residues. CDR1 is GTSNPN, CDR2 SVGIG, per germline (reference sequence). This CDR3 reads CAWKGSGGFDEQFF. CDR3 coding DNA: TGTGCCTGGAAGGGTAGCGGGGGGTTCGATGAGCAGTTCTTC.

This chain joins TRBV18 and TRBJ2-7; TRBD1 matches at 8 bases. CDR3 length: 14 amino acids. Germline V lookup: CDR1 KGHSH, CDR2 LQKENI. V was pared by 5 bases and J by 4 bases, with 7 bases of the junction left unmatched. The CDR3: CASSAGTGGYEQYF. The CDR3 DNA reads as TGTGCCAGCTCAGCCGGGACAGGAGGATACGAGCAGTACTTC.

The table lists this clone with a few counts. V and J are TRBV18 and TRBJ1-5; D unclear. V gave up 0 bases and J gave up 7 bases, with 4 bases separating them. The germline gives CDR1 KGHSH, CDR2 LQKENI. This CDR3 has 12 residues. Here the CDR3 reads CASSPPQQPQHF. The DNA of the CDR3 is TGTGCCAGCTCACCACCCCAGCAGCCCCAGCATTTT.

DNA for the CDR3: TGTGCCAGCAGTGACCCCTTGGCAGCGGGTCTCTACCTGGGCACAGATACGCAGTATTTT. Its translation is CASSDPLAAGLYLGTDTQYF. The chain carries TRBV2 and TRBJ2-3, with TRBD2 as a possible D gene (6 bases). The germline V gene encodes CDR1 SNHLY and CDR2 FYNNEI. This CDR3 has 20 residues. The V gene lost 3 bases and the J gene lost 1 base, with 26 bases spanning the gap.

V is TRBV5-6 and J is TRBJ1-6; the D gene is possibly TRBD1 (6 bases). Germline CDR1 and CDR2: SGHDT and YYEEEE. The length of the CDR3 is 13 residues. V shed 0 bases and J shed 9 bases, with 7 bases lying between them. In nucleotides, the CDR3 is TGTGCCAGCAGCTTGGACAGGGCTTCACCCCTCCACTTT. Translating it yields CASSLDRASPLHF.

CDR3 sequence reads: CASSLLGALSDGYTF. The DNA for the CDR3 is TGCGCCAGCAGCTTGTTGGGAGCCCTCTCGGATGGCTACACCTTC. The chain recombines TRBV5-1 with TRBJ1-2, with no clear D. The CDR3 contains 15 residues. The V end lost 1 base, the J end lost 6 bases, and 16 bases lay between the germline ends. The germline gives CDR1 SGHRS, CDR2 YFSETQ.

This clone was picked up a small number of times. CDR3: CASSPFGRGQVFDEQFF. The CDR3 DNA reads as TGTGCCAGCAGCCCTTTTGGTAGGGGGCAAGTATTTGATGAGCAGTTCTTC. The chain carries TRBV11-2 and TRBJ2-1, with 7 nucleotides matching TRBD1. The CDR3 is 17 residues long. Germline CDR1 is SGHAT and CDR2 is FQNNGV. The V and J ends lost 5 bases and 8 bases, in that order; junction bases with no gene match: 18.

V usage is TRBV7-9 and J usage is TRBJ1-2; D possibly corresponds to TRBD1 (6 bases). This CDR3 is built from 13 residues. Trimming removed 4 bases from V and 6 bases from J, with 12 bases in between. Germline CDR1 and CDR2: SEHNR and FQNEAQ (reference sequence). The DNA for the CDR3 is TGTGCCAGCAGCTCGACACACAGGGATGGCTACACCTTC. It is translated as CASSSTHRDGYTF.